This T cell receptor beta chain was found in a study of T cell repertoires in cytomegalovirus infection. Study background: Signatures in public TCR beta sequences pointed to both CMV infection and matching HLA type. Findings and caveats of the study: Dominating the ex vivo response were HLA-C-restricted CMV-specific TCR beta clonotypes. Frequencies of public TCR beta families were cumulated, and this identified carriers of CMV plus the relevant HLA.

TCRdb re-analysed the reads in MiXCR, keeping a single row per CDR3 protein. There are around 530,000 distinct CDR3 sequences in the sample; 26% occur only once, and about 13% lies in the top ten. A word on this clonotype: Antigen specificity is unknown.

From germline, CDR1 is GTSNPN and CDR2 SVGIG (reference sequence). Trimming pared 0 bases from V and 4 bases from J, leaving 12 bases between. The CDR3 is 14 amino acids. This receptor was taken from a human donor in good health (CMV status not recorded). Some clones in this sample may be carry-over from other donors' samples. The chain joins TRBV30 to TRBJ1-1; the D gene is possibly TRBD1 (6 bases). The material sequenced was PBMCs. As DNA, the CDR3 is TGTGCCTGGAGTGTCACAGGGACGAGCACTGAAGCTTTCTTT. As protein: CAWSVTGTSTEAFF.